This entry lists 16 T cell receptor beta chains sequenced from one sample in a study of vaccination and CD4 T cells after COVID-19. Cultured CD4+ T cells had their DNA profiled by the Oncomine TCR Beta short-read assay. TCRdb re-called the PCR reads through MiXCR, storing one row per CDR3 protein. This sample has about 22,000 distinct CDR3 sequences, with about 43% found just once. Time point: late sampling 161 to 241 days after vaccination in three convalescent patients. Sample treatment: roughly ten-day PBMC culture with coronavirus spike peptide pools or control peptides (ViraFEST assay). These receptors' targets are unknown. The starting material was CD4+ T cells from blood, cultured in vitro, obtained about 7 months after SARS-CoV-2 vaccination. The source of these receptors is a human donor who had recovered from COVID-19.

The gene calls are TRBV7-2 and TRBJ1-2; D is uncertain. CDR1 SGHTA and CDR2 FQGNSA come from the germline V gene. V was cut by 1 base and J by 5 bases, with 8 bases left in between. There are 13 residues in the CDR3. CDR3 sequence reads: CASSLGFGYGYTF. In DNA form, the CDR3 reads TGTGCCAGCAGCTTAGGTTTTGGGTATGGCTACACCTTC.

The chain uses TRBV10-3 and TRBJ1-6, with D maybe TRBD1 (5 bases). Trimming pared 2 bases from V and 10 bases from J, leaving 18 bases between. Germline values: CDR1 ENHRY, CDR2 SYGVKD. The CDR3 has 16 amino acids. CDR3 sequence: CAISEPLGGVGSPLHF. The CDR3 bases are TGTGCCATCAGTGAGCCGCTGGGGGGAGTGGGGTCACCCCTCCACTTT.

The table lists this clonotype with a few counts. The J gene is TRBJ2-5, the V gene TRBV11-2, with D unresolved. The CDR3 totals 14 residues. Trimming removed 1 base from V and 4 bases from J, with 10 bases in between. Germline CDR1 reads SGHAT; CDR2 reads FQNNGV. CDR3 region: CASSLGATVETQYF. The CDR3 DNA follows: TGTGCCAGCAGCTTAGGTGCGACTGTAGAGACCCAGTACTTC.

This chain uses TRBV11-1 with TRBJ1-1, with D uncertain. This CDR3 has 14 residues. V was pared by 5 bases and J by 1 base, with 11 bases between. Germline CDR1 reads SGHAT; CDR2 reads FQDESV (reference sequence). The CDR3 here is CASSAELANTEAFF. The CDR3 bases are TGTGCCAGCAGCGCCGAATTAGCGAACACTGAAGCTTTCTTT. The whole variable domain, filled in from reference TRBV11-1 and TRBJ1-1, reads EAEVAQSPRYKITEKSQAVAFWCDPISGHATLYWYRQILGQGPELLVQFQDESVVDDSQLPKDRFSAERLKGVDSTLKIQPAELGDSAMYLCASSAELANTEAFFGQGTRLTVV.

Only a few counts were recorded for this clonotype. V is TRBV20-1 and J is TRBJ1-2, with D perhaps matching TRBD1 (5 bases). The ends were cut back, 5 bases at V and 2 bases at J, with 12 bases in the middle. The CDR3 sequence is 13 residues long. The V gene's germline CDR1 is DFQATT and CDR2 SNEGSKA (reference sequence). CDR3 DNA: TGCAGTGCTCCTGACAGCAGAAACTATGGCTACACCTTC. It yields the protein CSAPDSRNYGYTF.

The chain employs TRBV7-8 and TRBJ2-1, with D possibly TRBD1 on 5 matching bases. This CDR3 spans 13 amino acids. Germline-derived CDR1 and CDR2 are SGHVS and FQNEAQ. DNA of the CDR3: TGTGGCACCCAGGGTGGGGTTTACAATGAGCAGTTCTTC. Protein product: CGTQGGVYNEQFF.

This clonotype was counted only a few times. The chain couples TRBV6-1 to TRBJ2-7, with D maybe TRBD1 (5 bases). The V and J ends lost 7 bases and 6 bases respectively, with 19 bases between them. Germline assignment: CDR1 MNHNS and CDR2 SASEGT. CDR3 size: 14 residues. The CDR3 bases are TGTGCCAGCAAGAGACAGCCCCCGGAGACCGAGCAGTACTTC. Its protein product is CASKRQPPETEQYF.

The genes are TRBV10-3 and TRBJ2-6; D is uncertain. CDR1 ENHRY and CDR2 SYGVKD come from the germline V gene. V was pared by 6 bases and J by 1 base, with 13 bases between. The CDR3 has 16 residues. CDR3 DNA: TGTGCCATCAGCCATGACTTGAGTTCTGGGGCCAACGTCCTGACTTTC. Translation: CAISHDLSSGANVLTF.

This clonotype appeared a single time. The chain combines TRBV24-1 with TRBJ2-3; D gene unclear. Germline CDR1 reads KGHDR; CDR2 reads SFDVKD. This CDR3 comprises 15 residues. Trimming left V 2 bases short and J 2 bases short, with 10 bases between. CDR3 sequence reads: CATSDWTRDTDTQYF. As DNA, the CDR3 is TGTGCCACCAGTGATTGGACCCGTGACACAGATACGCAGTATTTT.

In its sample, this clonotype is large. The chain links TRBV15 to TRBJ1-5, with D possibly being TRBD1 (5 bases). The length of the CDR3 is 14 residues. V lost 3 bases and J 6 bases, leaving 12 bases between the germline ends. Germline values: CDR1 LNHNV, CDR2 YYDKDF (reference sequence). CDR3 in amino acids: CATSSRQIGQPQHF. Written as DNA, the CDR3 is TGTGCCACCAGCAGTAGACAGATCGGTCAGCCCCAGCATTTT.

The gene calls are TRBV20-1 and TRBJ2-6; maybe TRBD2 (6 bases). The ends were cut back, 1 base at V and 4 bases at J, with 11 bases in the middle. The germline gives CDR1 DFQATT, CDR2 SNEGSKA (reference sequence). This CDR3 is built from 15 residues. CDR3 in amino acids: CSARVGGKGANVLTF. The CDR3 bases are TGCAGTGCTAGAGTAGGAGGGAAGGGGGCCAACGTCCTGACTTTC.

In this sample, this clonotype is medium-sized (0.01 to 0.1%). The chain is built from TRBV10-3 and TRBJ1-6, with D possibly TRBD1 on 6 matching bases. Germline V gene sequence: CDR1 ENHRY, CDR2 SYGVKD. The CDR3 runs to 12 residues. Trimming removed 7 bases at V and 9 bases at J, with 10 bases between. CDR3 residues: CAINRVGSPLHF. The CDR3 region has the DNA TGTGCCATCAACAGGGTGGGTTCACCCCTCCACTTT.

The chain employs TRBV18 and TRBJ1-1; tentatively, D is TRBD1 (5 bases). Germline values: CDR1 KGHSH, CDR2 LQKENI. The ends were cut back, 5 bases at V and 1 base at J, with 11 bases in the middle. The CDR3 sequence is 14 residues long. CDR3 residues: CASSGRVQNTEAFF. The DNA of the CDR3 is TGTGCCAGCTCAGGCAGGGTCCAGAACACTGAAGCTTTCTTT. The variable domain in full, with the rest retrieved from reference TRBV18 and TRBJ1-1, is NAGVMQNPRHLVRRRGQEARLRCSPMKGHSHVYWYRQLPEEGLKFMVYLQKENIIDESGMPKERFSAEFPKEGPSILRIQQVVRGDSAAYFCASSGRVQNTEAFFGQGTRLTVV.

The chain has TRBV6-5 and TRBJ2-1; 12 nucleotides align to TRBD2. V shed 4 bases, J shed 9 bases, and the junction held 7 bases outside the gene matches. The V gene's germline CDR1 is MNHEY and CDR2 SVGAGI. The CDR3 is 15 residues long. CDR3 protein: CASSSLAGGPAEQFF. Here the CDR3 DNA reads TGTGCCAGCAGTTCTCTAGCGGGAGGGCCGGCTGAGCAGTTCTTC.

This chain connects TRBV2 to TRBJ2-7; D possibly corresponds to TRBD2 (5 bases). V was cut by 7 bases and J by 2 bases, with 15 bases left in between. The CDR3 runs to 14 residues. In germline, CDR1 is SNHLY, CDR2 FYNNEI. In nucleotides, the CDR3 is TGTGCCAGCAACGACGCCGGGAAAGCCTACGAGCAGTACTTC. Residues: CASNDAGKAYEQYF.

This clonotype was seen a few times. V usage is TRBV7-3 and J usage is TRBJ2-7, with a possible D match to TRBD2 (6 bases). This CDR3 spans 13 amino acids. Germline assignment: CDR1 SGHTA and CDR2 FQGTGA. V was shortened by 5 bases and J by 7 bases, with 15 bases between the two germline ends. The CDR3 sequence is CASSPNWGREQYF. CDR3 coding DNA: TGTGCCAGCAGCCCTAACTGGGGGAGGGAGCAGTACTTC.